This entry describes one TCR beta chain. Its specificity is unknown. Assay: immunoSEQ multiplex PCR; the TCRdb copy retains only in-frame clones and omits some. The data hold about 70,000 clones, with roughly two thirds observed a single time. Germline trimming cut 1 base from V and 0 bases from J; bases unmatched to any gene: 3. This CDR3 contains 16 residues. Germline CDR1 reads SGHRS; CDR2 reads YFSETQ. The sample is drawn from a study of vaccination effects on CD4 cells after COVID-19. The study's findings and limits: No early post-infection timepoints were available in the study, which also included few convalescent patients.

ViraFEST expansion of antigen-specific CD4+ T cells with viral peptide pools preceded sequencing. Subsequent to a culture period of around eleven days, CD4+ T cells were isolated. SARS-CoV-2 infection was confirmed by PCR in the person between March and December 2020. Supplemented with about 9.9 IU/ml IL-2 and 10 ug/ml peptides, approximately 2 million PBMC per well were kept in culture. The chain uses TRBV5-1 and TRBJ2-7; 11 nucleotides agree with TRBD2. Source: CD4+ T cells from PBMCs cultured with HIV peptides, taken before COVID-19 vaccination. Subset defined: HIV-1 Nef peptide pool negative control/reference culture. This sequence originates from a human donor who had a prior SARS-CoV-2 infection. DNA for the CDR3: TGCGCCAGCAGCTTGAAAACTAGCGGGAGCTCCTACGAGCAGTACTTC. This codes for CASSLKTSGSSYEQYF.